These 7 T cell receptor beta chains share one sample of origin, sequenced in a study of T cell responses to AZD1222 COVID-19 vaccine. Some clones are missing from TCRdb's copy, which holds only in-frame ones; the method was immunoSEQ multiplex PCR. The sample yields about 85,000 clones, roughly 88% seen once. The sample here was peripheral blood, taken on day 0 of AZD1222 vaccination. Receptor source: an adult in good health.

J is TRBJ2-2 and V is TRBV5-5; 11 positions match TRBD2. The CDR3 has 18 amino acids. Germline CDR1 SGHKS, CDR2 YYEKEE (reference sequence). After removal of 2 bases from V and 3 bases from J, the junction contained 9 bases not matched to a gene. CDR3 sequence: CASSFLLAGVSDTGELFF. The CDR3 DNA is TGTGCCAGCAGCTTTTTACTAGCGGGAGTGTCGGACACCGGGGAGCTGTTTTTT.

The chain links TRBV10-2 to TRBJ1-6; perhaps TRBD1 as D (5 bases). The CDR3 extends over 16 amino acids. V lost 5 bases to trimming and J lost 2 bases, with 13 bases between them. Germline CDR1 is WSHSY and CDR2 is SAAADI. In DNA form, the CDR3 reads TGCGCCAGCAGTTTGGGGCAGGGCGCCTATAATTCACCCCTCCACTTT. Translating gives CASSLGQGAYNSPLHF.

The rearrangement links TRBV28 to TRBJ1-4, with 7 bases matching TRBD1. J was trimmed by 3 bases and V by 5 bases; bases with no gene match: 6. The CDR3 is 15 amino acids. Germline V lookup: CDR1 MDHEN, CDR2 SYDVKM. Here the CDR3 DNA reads TGTGCCAGCAGTCCAGGGACAGCCTCTAATGAAAAACTGTTTTTT. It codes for CASSPGTASNEKLFF.

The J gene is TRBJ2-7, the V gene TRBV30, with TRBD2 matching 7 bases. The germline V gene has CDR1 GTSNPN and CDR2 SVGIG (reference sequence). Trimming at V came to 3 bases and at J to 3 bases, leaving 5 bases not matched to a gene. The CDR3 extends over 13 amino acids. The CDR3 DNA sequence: TGTGCCTGGAGCCCAGGCGGGGGCTACGAGCAGTACTTC. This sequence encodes CAWSPGGGYEQYF.

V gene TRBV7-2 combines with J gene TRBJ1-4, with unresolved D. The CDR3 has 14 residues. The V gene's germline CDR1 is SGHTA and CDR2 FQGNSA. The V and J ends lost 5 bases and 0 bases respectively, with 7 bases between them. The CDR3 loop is CASSRPPTNEKLFF. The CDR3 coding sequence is TGTGCCAGCAGCAGGCCCCCAACTAATGAAAAACTGTTTTTT.

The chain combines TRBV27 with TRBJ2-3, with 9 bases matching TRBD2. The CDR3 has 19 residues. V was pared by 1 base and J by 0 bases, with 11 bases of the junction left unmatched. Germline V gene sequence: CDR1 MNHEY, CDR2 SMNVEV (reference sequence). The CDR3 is CASSLFALTSGASTDTQYF. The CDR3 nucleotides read TGTGCCAGCAGTTTATTTGCCCTGACTAGCGGAGCTAGCACAGATACGCAGTATTTT.

The CDR3 loop reads CASSDGHSGANVLTF. The CDR3 nucleotides read TGTGCCAGCAGTGACGGACACTCTGGGGCCAACGTCCTGACTTTC. The J gene is TRBJ2-6, the V gene TRBV6-4, with a weak D call TRBD1 (5 bases). CDR3 size: 15 residues. Trimming removed 2 bases at V and 0 bases at J, with 5 bases between. Germline CDR1 is MRHNA and CDR2 is SNTAGT.